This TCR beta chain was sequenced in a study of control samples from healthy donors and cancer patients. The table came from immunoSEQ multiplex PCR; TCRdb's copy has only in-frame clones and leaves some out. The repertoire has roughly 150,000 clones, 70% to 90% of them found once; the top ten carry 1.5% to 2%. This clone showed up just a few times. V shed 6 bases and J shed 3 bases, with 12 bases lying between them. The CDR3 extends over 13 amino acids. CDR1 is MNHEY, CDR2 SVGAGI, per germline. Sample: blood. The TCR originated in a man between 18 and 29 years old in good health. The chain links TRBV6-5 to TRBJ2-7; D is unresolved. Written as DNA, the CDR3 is TGTGCCAGCAGACATCCCTCCGGCTACGAGCAGTACTTC. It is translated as CASRHPSGYEQYF.